The source of this TCR beta chain is a study of blood T cell repertoires in COVID-19. In the study overall: Samples taken during acute and convalescent COVID-19 were collected in the United States, Italy and Spain. PBMCs, B-cell-depleted T cells, or T cells provided the cDNA or gDNA that made up the material.

CDR3 size: 15 residues. Germline lookup yields CDR1 SGDLS and CDR2 YYNGEE. Trimming at V came to 4 bases and at J to 4 bases, leaving 6 bases not matched to a gene. Original handling: Researchers report that nucleated cell counts were estimated from reference gene primer amplification. TCRdb's copy holds only in-frame clones and misses some; the assay was immunoSEQ multiplex PCR. V, J and clone size derive from that table, while D and trimming were established from the DNA sequence. The sample includes fewer than 75,000 clones, roughly 89% of them seen just once. The V and J genes are TRBV9 and TRBJ2-7; the match to TRBD2 covers 12 bases. The receptor comes from a man in his 60s with acute or convalescent COVID-19. The sample consisted of peripheral blood. The DNA for the CDR3 is TGTGCCAGCAGCCCTAGCGGGGGGGCCCGGTACGAGCAGTACTTC. Amino acid sequence: CASSPSGGARYEQYF.